A selection of T cell receptor beta chains follows, all from one sample in a study of blood T cell repertoires in COVID-19. Generated by immunoSEQ multiplex PCR, the TCRdb table keeps only in-frame clones and is missing some. The table records around 300,000 clones, around nine tenths of them present only once. The sample was peripheral blood. These receptors all come from a woman in her fifties or sixties with active or convalescent COVID-19. Both conserved end residues are part of each CDR3. A D gene is named only where the DNA matches it firmly. Some rows have no size entry. The others give once, few or many, or a class for an expanded clone.

cdr3_length j_call d_call clone_size v_call cdr3_aa cdr3_nt
15 TRBJ2-1 TRBD2 once TRBV10-1 CASIFSGGAYNEQFF TGCGCCAGCATTTTTAGCGGGGGGGCCTACAATGAGCAGTTCTTC
13 TRBJ2-5 TRBD1 - TRBV11-3 CASSLGQQETQYF TGTGCCAGCAGCCTGGGACAGCAAGAGACCCAGTACTTC
13 TRBJ2-7 TRBD2 - TRBV5-5 CASSFSGAYEQYF TGTGCCAGCAGCTTTAGCGGGGCATACGAGCAGTACTTC
15 TRBJ2-1 - - TRBV11-2 CASSLGGRGRNEQFF TGTGCCAGCAGCTTGGGTGGCAGGGGGAGGAATGAGCAGTTCTTC
16 TRBJ2-5 TRBD1 - TRBV12-5 CASGLGPGQTSGTQYF TGTGCTAGTGGTTTGGGACCGGGACAGACCTCAGGGACCCAGTACTTC
16 TRBJ1-2 TRBD1 - TRBV12-5 CASGSFEGQGYYGYTF TGTGCTAGTGGGTCTTTTGAGGGACAGGGGTACTATGGCTACACCTTC
15 TRBJ1-1 TRBD1 - TRBV7-9 CASSLGTGWDTEAFF TGTGCCAGCAGCTTAGGGACAGGTTGGGACACTGAAGCTTTCTTT
13 TRBJ1-1 - - TRBV6-6 CASTKSENFEAFF TGTGCCAGCACCAAGTCCGAAAACTTTGAAGCTTTCTTT
14 TRBJ1-1 - - TRBV10-3 CAISEPSVNTEAFF TGTGCCATCAGTGAGCCCTCAGTGAACACTGAAGCTTTCTTT
17 TRBJ2-6 TRBD1 - TRBV7-2 CASNGQETFGRANVLTF TGTGCCAGCAACGGACAGGAAACTTTCGGGAGGGCCAACGTCCTGACTTTC
16 TRBJ2-2 - once TRBV19 CASTPGQLANTGELFF TGTGCCAGTACCCCCGGACAGCTAGCGAACACCGGGGAGCTGTTTTTT
15 TRBJ1-1 - - TRBV11-1 CASSLDGGVNTEAFF TGTGCCAGCAGCTTAGATGGGGGGGTGAACACTGAAGCTTTCTTT
14 TRBJ2-3 TRBD2 - TRBV6-1 CASSRLAGTDTQYF TGTGCCAGCAGCCGACTAGCGGGCACAGATACGCAGTATTTT
12 TRBJ2-5 - - TRBV11-2 CASSQGLETQYF TGTGCCAGCAGCCAGGGGTTGGAGACCCAGTACTTC
14 TRBJ2-7 - once TRBV19 CASSIDRLGYEQYF TGTGCCAGTAGTATAGACAGACTAGGGTACGAGCAGTACTTC
17 TRBJ1-2 TRBD1 - TRBV4-1 CASSQEVSGRGQDGYTF TGCGCCAGCAGCCAAGAAGTTAGTGGCAGGGGGCAGGATGGCTACACCTTC
13 TRBJ1-1 - - TRBV28 CASREGQRTEAFF TGTGCCAGCAGGGAAGGACAGCGCACTGAAGCTTTCTTT
15 TRBJ2-2 TRBD2 - TRBV6-5 CASRSGLALTGELFF TGTGCCAGCAGATCGGGACTAGCACTCACCGGGGAGCTGTTTTTT
13 TRBJ2-7 - - TRBV5-6 CASSLRLANEQYF TGTGCCAGCAGCTTGAGGCTAGCAAACGAGCAGTACTTC
15 TRBJ1-2 - - TRBV5-4 CASSPAGRPYFDYTF TGTGCCAGCAGCCCTGCAGGGCGGCCGTATTTTGACTACACCTTC
14 TRBJ1-6 - - TRBV28 CASSFSDRNSPLHF TGTGCCAGCAGTTTTAGCGATCGTAATTCACCCCTCCACTTT
16 TRBJ1-6 TRBD1 - TRBV6-2/TRBV6-3 CASSYGYRGPNSPLHF TGTGCCAGCAGTTACGGGTATAGGGGGCCGAATTCACCCCTCCACTTT
16 TRBJ2-7 - - TRBV27 CASSFRGQTFPYEQYF TGTGCCAGCAGTTTTCGTGGACAGACTTTCCCGTACGAGCAGTACTTC
15 TRBJ1-2 TRBD1 - TRBV19 CATTWGQGRLYGYTF TGTGCCACCACGTGGGGACAGGGCCGACTCTATGGCTACACCTTC
14 TRBJ1-5 TRBD1 - TRBV18 CASSPGQGYQPQHF TGTGCCAGCTCACCAGGACAGGGGTATCAGCCCCAGCATTTT
16 TRBJ2-1 TRBD2 - TRBV7-6 CASRRLAGVSYNEQFF TGTGCCAGCAGGCGACTAGCGGGGGTCTCCTACAATGAGCAGTTCTTC
12 TRBJ1-5 - - TRBV19 CASSFTSQPQHF TGTGCCAGTAGCTTTACAAGTCAGCCCCAGCATTTT
21 TRBJ1-5 - - TRBV1 CTSSLTSPGEENFYSNQPQHF TGCACCAGCAGCCTCACCTCGCCAGGGGAAGAAAACTTTTATAGCAATCAGCCCCAGCATTTT
15 TRBJ1-1 TRBD1 - TRBV5-4 CASSAETGVNTEAFF TGTGCCAGCAGCGCGGAGACAGGGGTGAACACTGAAGCTTTCTTT
15 TRBJ2-1 - - TRBV4-3 CASSQGTVRVNEQFF TGCGCCAGCAGCCAAGGGACAGTCCGAGTCAATGAGCAGTTCTTC
13 TRBJ2-5 - - TRBV20-1 CSASRAGEETQYF TGCAGTGCTAGTCGGGCAGGGGAGGAGACCCAGTACTTC
18 TRBJ2-5 TRBD2 few TRBV27 CASSSTNGLAGGMETQYF TGTGCCAGCAGTTCCACAAATGGACTAGCGGGGGGGATGGAGACCCAGTACTTC
17 TRBJ2-2 TRBD2 - TRBV30 CAWRGRAGAEDTGELFF TGTGCCTGGAGGGGTAGGGCGGGAGCCGAGGACACCGGGGAGCTGTTTTTT
16 TRBJ1-6 - - TRBV6-1 CASSDTVVSTNSPLHF TGTGCCAGCAGTGACACGGTCGTTTCCACTAATTCACCCCTCCACTTT
16 TRBJ1-2 TRBD1 once TRBV5-1 CASSLANGQGHNGYTF TGCGCCAGCAGCTTGGCCAACGGACAGGGCCACAATGGCTACACCTTC
15 TRBJ1-2 TRBD1 - TRBV19 CASIRDRATNYGYTF TGTGCCAGTATTCGGGACAGAGCTACTAACTATGGCTACACCTTC
14 TRBJ2-7 TRBD1 - TRBV5-6 CASSLGQGAREQYF TGTGCCAGCAGCTTAGGACAGGGTGCCCGCGAGCAGTACTTC
16 TRBJ2-7 TRBD1 - TRBV6-2/TRBV6-3 CASSYSIRTGVDGQYF TGTGCCAGCAGTTACTCGATTCGGACAGGGGTTGACGGGCAGTACTTC
17 TRBJ2-5 TRBD2 - TRBV4-3 CASSQVLAGGLQETQYF TGCGCCAGCAGCCAAGTTCTAGCGGGAGGCTTACAAGAGACCCAGTACTTC
15 TRBJ1-2 TRBD1 - TRBV5-6 CASSEDRGGIYGYTF TGTGCCAGCAGTGAGGACAGGGGTGGGATCTATGGCTACACCTTC
14 TRBJ1-1 - - TRBV30 CAWRARGYNTEAFF TGTGCCTGGAGAGCCAGGGGTTACAACACTGAAGCTTTCTTT
11 TRBJ1-1 - - TRBV29-1 CSVEGGSEAFF TGCAGCGTTGAAGGCGGTTCTGAAGCTTTCTTT
16 TRBJ2-7 TRBD1 - TRBV28 CASSLSPTGASYEQYF TGTGCCAGCAGTTTATCCCCAACAGGGGCATCCTACGAGCAGTACTTC
17 TRBJ1-5 TRBD1 - TRBV6-1 CASSAPGQGPTNQPQHF TGTGCCAGCAGTGCGCCGGGACAGGGGCCTACCAATCAGCCCCAGCATTTT
16 TRBJ2-1 - - TRBV11-2 CASSLLARENYNEQFF TGTGCCAGCAGCTTATTAGCGAGAGAAAATTACAATGAGCAGTTCTTC
16 TRBJ2-7 TRBD2 - TRBV7-2 CASSLNRNKREVGQYF TGTGCCAGCAGCTTAAACCGTAACAAGCGGGAGGTTGGGCAGTACTTC
12 TRBJ1-1 - - TRBV6-1 CASSEAGRSAFF TGTGCCAGCAGTGAAGCGGGGAGGTCGGCTTTCTTT
13 TRBJ2-3 TRBD2 - TRBV10-3 CAISGLATDTQYF TGTGCCATCAGTGGACTAGCCACAGATACGCAGTATTTT
14 TRBJ1-1 TRBD1 - TRBV7-9 CASSPQGAGTEAFF TGTGCCAGCAGCCCTCAGGGGGCAGGCACTGAAGCTTTCTTT
14 TRBJ1-3 TRBD1 - TRBV7-2 CASSWDRFPPTIYF TGTGCCAGCAGCTGGGACAGGTTCCCCCCTACCATATATTTT
17 TRBJ2-3 TRBD1 - TRBV7-8 CASSLAGQGTNTDTQYF TGTGCCAGCAGCCTCGCGGGACAGGGCACTAACACAGATACGCAGTATTTT
17 TRBJ1-2 TRBD1 - TRBV2 CASSERDRDFIRDGYTF TGTGCCAGCAGTGAAAGGGACAGGGACTTTATCAGGGATGGCTACACCTTC
18 TRBJ1-2 - - TRBV5-6 CASSYPQGFESTIYGYTF TGTGCCAGCAGCTACCCACAGGGTTTTGAGTCCACTATTTATGGCTACACCTTC
15 TRBJ2-3 - - TRBV7-2 CASSPRRGRLDTQYF TGTGCCAGCAGCCCTAGGCGGGGTAGGTTAGATACGCAGTATTTT
15 TRBJ1-1 - - TRBV6-6 CASSQGWGTNTEAFF TGTGCCAGCAGCCAGGGTTGGGGTACGAACACTGAAGCTTTCTTT